This T cell receptor (beta chain) was retrieved from a study of blood T cell repertoires in COVID-19. The trim removed 5 bases at V and 5 bases at J, leaving 9 bases unmatched. From germline, CDR1 is SGHNT and CDR2 YYREEE (reference sequence). The CDR3 sequence is 14 residues long. TCRdb's table, derived via immunoSEQ multiplex PCR, lists solely in-frame clones and lacks some. The table lists around 300,000 clones, 88% of them singletons. Assignments of participants to cohorts depended upon their own reported clinical history. The chain joins TRBV5-4 to TRBJ1-2; 7 positions match TRBD1. Material for sequencing was PBMCs or T cells enriched from blood (not recorded which). This sequence was found in a woman aged 25 to 39 who had recovered from COVID-19. The CDR3 nucleotides are TGTGCCAGCAGAAGGACAGGAAATTTGTATGGCTACACCTTC. Its protein is CASRRTGNLYGYTF.